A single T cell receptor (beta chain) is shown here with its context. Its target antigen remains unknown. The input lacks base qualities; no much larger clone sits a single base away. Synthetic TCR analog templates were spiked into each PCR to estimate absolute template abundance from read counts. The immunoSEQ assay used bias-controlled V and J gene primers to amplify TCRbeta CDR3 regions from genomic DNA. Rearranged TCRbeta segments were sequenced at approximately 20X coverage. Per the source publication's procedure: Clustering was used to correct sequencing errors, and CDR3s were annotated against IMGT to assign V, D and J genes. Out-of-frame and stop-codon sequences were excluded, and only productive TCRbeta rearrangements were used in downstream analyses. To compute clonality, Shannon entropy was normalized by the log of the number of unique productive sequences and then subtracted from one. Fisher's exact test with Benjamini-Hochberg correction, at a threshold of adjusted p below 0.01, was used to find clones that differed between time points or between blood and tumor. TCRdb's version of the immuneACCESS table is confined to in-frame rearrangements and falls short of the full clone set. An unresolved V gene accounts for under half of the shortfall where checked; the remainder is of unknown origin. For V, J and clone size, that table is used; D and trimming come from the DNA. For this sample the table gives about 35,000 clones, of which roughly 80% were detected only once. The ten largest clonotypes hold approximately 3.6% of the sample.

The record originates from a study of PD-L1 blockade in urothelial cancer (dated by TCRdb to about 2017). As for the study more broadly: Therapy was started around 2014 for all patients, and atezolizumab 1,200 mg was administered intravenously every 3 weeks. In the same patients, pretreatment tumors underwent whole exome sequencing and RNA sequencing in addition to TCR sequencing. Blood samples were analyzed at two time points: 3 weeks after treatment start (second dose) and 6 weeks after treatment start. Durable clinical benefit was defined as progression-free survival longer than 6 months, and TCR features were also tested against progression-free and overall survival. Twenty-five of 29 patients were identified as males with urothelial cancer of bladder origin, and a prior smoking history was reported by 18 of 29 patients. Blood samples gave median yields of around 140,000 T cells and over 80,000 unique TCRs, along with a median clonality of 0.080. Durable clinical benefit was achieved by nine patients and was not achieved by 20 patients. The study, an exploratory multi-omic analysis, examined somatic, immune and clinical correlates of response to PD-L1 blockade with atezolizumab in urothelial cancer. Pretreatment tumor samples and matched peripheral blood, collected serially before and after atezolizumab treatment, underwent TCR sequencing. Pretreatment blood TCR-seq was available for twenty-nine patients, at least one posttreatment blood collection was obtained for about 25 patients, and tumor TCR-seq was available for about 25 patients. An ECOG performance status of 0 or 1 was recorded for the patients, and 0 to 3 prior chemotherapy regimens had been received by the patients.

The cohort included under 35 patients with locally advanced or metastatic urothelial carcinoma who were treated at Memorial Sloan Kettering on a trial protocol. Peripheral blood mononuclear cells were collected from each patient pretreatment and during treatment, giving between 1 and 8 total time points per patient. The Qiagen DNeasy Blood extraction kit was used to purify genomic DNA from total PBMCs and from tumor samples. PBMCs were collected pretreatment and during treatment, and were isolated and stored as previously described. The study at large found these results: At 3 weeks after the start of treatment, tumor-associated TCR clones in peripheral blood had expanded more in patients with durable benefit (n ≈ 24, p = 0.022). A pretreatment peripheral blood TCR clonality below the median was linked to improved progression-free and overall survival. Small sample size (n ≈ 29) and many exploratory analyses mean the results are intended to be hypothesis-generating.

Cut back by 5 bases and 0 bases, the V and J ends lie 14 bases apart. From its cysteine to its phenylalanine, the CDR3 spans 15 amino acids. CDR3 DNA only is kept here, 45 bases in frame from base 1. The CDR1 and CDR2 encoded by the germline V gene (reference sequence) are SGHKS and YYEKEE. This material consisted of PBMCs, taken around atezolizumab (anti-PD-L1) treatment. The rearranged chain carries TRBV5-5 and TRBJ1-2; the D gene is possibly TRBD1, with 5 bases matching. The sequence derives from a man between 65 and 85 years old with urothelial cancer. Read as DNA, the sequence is TGTGCCAGCAGTCCTACAGGCCCTCCTAACTATGGCTACACCTTC. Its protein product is CASSPTGPPNYGYTF.